These 21 T cell receptor beta chains share one sample of origin, sequenced in a study of blood T cell repertoires in COVID-19. This table comes from immunoSEQ multiplex PCR, and its TCRdb copy is limited to in-frame clones, with some not included. The table records roughly 220,000 clones, around 90% of them present only once. Sequencing was carried out using PBMCs or T cells enriched from blood (not recorded which). These receptor sequences come from a woman in her forties or fifties with acute COVID-19.

The chain joins TRBV5-1 to TRBJ2-3, with 10 bases matching TRBD2. The length of the CDR3 is 16 residues. Germline lookup yields CDR1 SGHRS and CDR2 YFSETQ. Losses at the gene ends were 4 bases for V and 0 bases for J; bases not matched to a gene: 5. The CDR3 DNA reads as TGCGCCAGCAGCCCGGGACTAGCGATTAGCACAGATACGCAGTATTTT. This gives the protein CASSPGLAISTDTQYF.

The rearrangement links TRBV20-1 to TRBJ2-1, with TRBD2 matching over 7 bases. Germline values: CDR1 DFQATT, CDR2 SNEGSKA (reference sequence). The V gene end was trimmed by 7 bases and the J gene end by 9 bases; junction bases not matched to a gene: 6. The CDR3 has 11 residues. Here the CDR3 reads CSGSSGVEQFF. CDR3 nucleotides: TGCAGTGGGTCCAGCGGGGTTGAGCAGTTCTTC.

CDR3: CASSVYGTGNQPQHF. DNA for the CDR3: TGTGCCAGCAGCGTATACGGGACAGGCAATCAGCCCCAGCATTTT. V usage is TRBV7-2 and J usage is TRBJ1-5; TRBD1 aligns across 7 bases. The CDR3 consists of 15 residues. V was clipped by 5 bases and J by 2 bases; unmatched bases: 6. Per germline, CDR1 SGHTA and CDR2 FQGNSA.

A remark on this clone: Possible read error: a much larger clone is one base away. J is TRBJ2-7 and V is TRBV27; D is uncertain. There are 11 residues in the CDR3. Germline V lookup: CDR1 MNHEY, CDR2 SMNVEV (reference sequence). Trimming took off 5 bases at V and 0 bases at J, with 2 bases between the two ends. The CDR3 protein is CASSHSYEQYF. The DNA of the CDR3 is TGTGCCAGCAGTCACTCCTACGAGCAGTACTTC.

V gene TRBV6-2 or TRBV6-3 combines with J gene TRBJ2-4; TRBD2 matches at 7 bases. The ends lost 4 bases at V and 0 bases at J; junction bases unmatched: 6. CDR1 MNHEY and CDR2 SVGEGT come from the germline V gene. This CDR3 spans 16 amino acids. The CDR3 reads CASSSLAALAKNIQYF. The CDR3 region has the DNA TGTGCCAGCAGTTCGCTAGCGGCTTTAGCCAAAAACATTCAGTACTTC.

On this clone: Other DNA sequences in the same sample also yield this CDR3. This chain joins TRBV29-1 and TRBJ2-1, with a tentative D call TRBD1 (5 bases). V was pared by 4 bases and J by 0 bases, with 7 bases between. The germline gives CDR1 SQVTM, CDR2 ANQGSEA. CDR3 length: 13 residues. The CDR3, as DNA: TGCAGCGTTGCAGGGTCCTCCTACAATGAGCAGTTCTTC. Translating gives CSVAGSSYNEQFF.

The V call is TRBV29-1, the J call TRBJ2-3; D is unclear. Between the trimmed V and J ends, which lost 2 bases and 0 bases, there was a span of 6 bases. The CDR3 sequence is 13 residues long. The V gene's germline CDR1 is SQVTM and CDR2 ANQGSEA. CDR3 DNA sequence: TGCAGCGTTGAATGGCAGAGCACAGATACGCAGTATTTT. It encodes CSVEWQSTDTQYF.

The V gene is TRBV19, the J gene TRBJ1-2, with 7 bases aligning to TRBD1. This CDR3 region has 15 residues. The germline gives CDR1 LNHDA, CDR2 SQIVND (reference sequence). J lost 8 bases, V lost 1 base, and 10 bases had no gene match. The chain's CDR3 is CASSIGHRGLGGYTF. The DNA for the CDR3 is TGTGCCAGTAGTATAGGGCACAGGGGCCTTGGGGGCTACACCTTC.

A few counts support this clone. The V and J genes are TRBV27 and TRBJ1-6; TRBD1 aligns across 8 bases. The germline CDR1 and CDR2 sequences are MNHEY and SMNVEV (reference sequence). The CDR3 runs 18 residues. J gave up 0 bases and V 2 bases, and 6 bases lay outside the gene matches. The CDR3 region is CASSLARGPSSYNSPLHF. Here the CDR3 DNA reads TGTGCCAGCAGTTTAGCCAGGGGGCCAAGCTCCTATAATTCACCCCTCCACTTT.

CDR3 loop: CASSYTGQGEKLFF. CDR3 sequence (DNA): TGTGCCAGCAGTTACACAGGGCAGGGCGAAAAACTGTTTTTT. V gene TRBV6-5 combines with J gene TRBJ1-4, with D maybe TRBD1 (6 bases). Trimming took 2 bases from V and 8 from J, leaving 12 bases between them. This CDR3 region has 14 residues. Looked up from germline, CDR1 is MNHEY and CDR2 is SVGAGI.

This chain uses TRBV7-8 with TRBJ1-5, with 7 bases matching TRBD1. Per germline, CDR1 SGHVS and CDR2 FQNEAQ. The CDR3 loop spans 16 amino acids. J lost 2 bases, V lost 0 bases, and 4 bases had no gene match. The CDR3 nucleotides read TGTGCCAGCAGCTTAGCGTCCGACAGGGGCAATCAGCCCCAGCATTTT. Residues: CASSLASDRGNQPQHF.

The CDR3 spells CASSFSGTEYNEQFF. In nucleotides, the CDR3 is TGTGCCAGCAGCTTCTCCGGGACAGAATACAATGAGCAGTTCTTC. The chain uses TRBV7-9 and TRBJ2-1; 7 positions agree with TRBD1. V was pared by 3 bases and J by 4 bases, with 6 bases of the junction left unmatched. Germline CDR1 and CDR2: SEHNR and FQNEAQ (reference sequence). The CDR3 runs 15 residues. The whole variable domain, filled in from reference TRBV7-9 and TRBJ2-1, reads DTGVSQNPRHKITKRGQNVTFRCDPISEHNRLYWYRQTLGQGPEFLTYFQNEAQLEKSRLLSDRFSAERPKGSFSTLEIQRTEQGDSAMYLCASSFSGTEYNEQFFGPGTRLTVL.

Regarding this clone: A junction boundary mismatches the germline segment, possibly from a read error. V is TRBV7-8 and J is TRBJ1-4; D is unresolved. The CDR3 contains 16 residues. The germline CDR1 and CDR2 sequences are SGHVS and FQNEAQ. The DNA of the CDR3 is TGTGCCAGCAGCTTTTTGAGAGGATCAACTAGTGAAAAACTGTTTTTT. Translating it yields CASSFLRGSTSEKLFF.

The rearrangement joins TRBV15 to TRBJ1-2, with 8 bases that match TRBD1. Germline V CDR1 and CDR2: LNHNV, YYDKDF (reference sequence). CDR3 length: 15 residues. Germline trimming cut 3 bases from V and 4 bases from J; bases unmatched to any gene: 7. The CDR3 region has the DNA TGTGCCACCAGCAGCGGGACAGGTGGAGTCTATGGCTACACCTTC. Translating it yields CATSSGTGGVYGYTF.

The chain is built from TRBV15 and TRBJ1-2; D not certain. Trimming stripped 4 bases from V and 0 bases from J, with 15 bases between. CDR1 LNHNV and CDR2 YYDKDF come from the germline V gene (reference sequence). This CDR3 is built from 16 residues. The CDR3 region is CATSKASQRSNYGYTF. The CDR3 region has the DNA TGTGCCACCAGCAAGGCTAGTCAACGTTCTAACTATGGCTACACCTTC.

The CDR3 region is CASARLALGEQYF. Here the CDR3 DNA reads TGCGCCAGCGCACGACTAGCTTTGGGCGAGCAGTACTTC. This chain connects TRBV4-1 to TRBJ2-7; 7 bases match TRBD2. CDR1 and CDR2 (germline): MGHRA, YSYEKL. The CDR3 runs to 13 residues. Trimming took 8 bases from V and 6 from J; bases not matched to a gene: 10.

The V call is TRBV5-1, the J call TRBJ2-2, with a possible D match to TRBD2 (6 bases). The CDR3 covers 16 residues. V was trimmed by 0 bases and J by 2 bases, leaving 11 bases between them. Per germline, CDR1 SGHRS and CDR2 YFSETQ. The CDR3 sequence: CASSLARESNTGELFF. DNA of the CDR3: TGCGCCAGCAGCTTGGCCCGGGAGAGCAACACCGGGGAGCTGTTTTTT.

The chain is built from TRBV9 and TRBJ2-2; a weak D match, TRBD2 (6 bases). The germline V gene encodes CDR1 SGDLS and CDR2 YYNGEE. Trimming took off 7 bases at V and 3 bases at J, with 13 bases between the two ends. The CDR3 sequence is 14 residues long. In DNA, the CDR3 is TGTGCCAGCTCCCCCAGGAGGGACACCGGGGAGCTGTTTTTT. Protein product: CASSPRRDTGELFF.

This chain connects TRBV28 to TRBJ1-1; D perhaps matches TRBD1 (6 bases). The germline CDR1 and CDR2 sequences are MDHEN and SYDVKM. Trimming shortened V by 6 bases and J by 5 bases, and 7 bases separated the two germline ends. CDR3 length equals 11 residues. The CDR3 nucleotides are TGTGCCAGCAGGCAGGGGACTGAAGCTTTCTTT. This gives the protein CASRQGTEAFF.

The gene calls are TRBV5-4 and TRBJ2-3, with 11 bases matching TRBD2. In germline, CDR1 is SGHNT, CDR2 YYREEE (reference sequence). V lost 4 bases and J lost 0; bases outside the gene matches: 4. This CDR3 region has 16 residues. The CDR3 sequence is CASSTRLAGSTDTQYF. The DNA for the CDR3 is TGTGCCAGCAGCACCAGACTAGCGGGGAGCACAGATACGCAGTATTTT. Supplemented by reference TRBV5-4 and TRBJ2-3, the full variable domain reads ETGVTQSPTHLIKTRGQQVTLRCSSQSGHNTVSWYQQALGQGPQFIFQYYREEENGRGNFPPRFSGLQFPNYSSELNVNALELDDSALYLCASSTRLAGSTDTQYFGPGTRLTVL.

The gene calls are TRBV29-1 and TRBJ1-1, with 7 positions matching TRBD1. Per the germline V gene, CDR1 is SQVTM and CDR2 is ANQGSEA. The CDR3 runs 13 residues. Germline trimming cut 4 bases from V and 6 bases from J; bases unmatched to any gene: 8. The CDR3 DNA is TGCAGCGTTGCGGACAGGAGGGTATCTGAAGCTTTCTTT. Protein sequence: CSVADRRVSEAFF.